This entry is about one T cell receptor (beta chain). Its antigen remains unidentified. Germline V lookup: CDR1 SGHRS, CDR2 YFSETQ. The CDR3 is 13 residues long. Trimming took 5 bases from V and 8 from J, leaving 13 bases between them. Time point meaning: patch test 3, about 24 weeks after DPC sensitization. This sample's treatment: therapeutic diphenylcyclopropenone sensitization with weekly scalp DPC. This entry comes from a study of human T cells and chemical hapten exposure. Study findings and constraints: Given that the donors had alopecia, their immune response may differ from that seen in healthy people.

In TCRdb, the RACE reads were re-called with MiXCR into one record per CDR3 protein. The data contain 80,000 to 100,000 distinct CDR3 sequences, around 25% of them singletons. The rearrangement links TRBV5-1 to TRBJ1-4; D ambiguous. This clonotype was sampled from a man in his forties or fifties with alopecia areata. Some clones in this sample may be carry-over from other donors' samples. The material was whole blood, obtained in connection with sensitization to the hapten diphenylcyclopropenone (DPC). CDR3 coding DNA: TGCGCCAGCAGAGTTAACCCAAGCGAAAAACTGTTTTTT. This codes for CASRVNPSEKLFF.